This T cell receptor (beta chain) is from a study of cytomegalovirus exposure and HLA in healthy donors. Repertoires were generated with immunoSEQ multiplex PCR, while TCRdb's copy carries only in-frame clones and drops some. Of about 260,000 clones detected, 90% appear once; the ten largest clones hold just over 3%. The CDR3 is made up of 17 amino acids. Trimming removed 1 base at V and 4 bases at J, with 18 bases between. Germline V gene lookup returns CDR1 SGHRS and CDR2 YFSETQ. The donors were members of the validation cohort, which comprised around 110 subjects and was separate from the first cohort of about 700 subjects. As to this clone: Its antigen is currently unknown.

Whole-study results and caveats: As was reported, the classifier diagnosed cytomegalovirus status with high specificity and sensitivity. TCR beta chains numbering more than 150 were designated cytomegalovirus-associated.

This clonotype was obtained from a woman aged 25 to 45 in good health and CMV-seronegative. The J gene is TRBJ1-5, the V gene TRBV5-1; no definite D call. The sequencing input was PBMCs. CDR3 sequence reads: CASSLKSSPVWNQPQHF. The DNA of the CDR3 is TGCGCCAGCAGCTTGAAGAGTTCCCCTGTTTGGAATCAGCCCCAGCATTTT.